This is a list of T cell receptor beta chains from one sample in a study of shared clonotypes between healthy human individuals. The repertoire was sequenced with immunoSEQ multiplex PCR; TCRdb's copy has only in-frame clones and lacks some. The table records some 2,100,000 clones, under 95% of them present only once. Material for sequencing was naive CD8+ T cells from PBMCs. These receptors all come from a man between 18 and 35 years old in good health. Some clones in this sample may be carry-over from other donors' samples. Each CDR3 is given without its conserved first and last residue. A D gene is named only where the DNA matches it firmly.

CDR3aa,v_gene,d_gene,j_gene
ASSFSSGSSSYNEQF,TRBV5-1,TRBD2,TRBJ2-1
ASSLWVREDYGYT,TRBV28,NA,TRBJ1-2
ASSLSDARRLAAVYEQY,TRBV5-1,TRBD2,TRBJ2-7
ASSPLREGSYEQY,TRBV18,TRBD2,TRBJ2-7
ASSLGLADQETQY,TRBV28,TRBD2,TRBJ2-5
ASSWGLAASYEQY,TRBV7-2,NA,TRBJ2-7
SGVRGAEAF,TRBV20-1,TRBD1,TRBJ1-1
ASSVNFRLSGNTIY,TRBV9,NA,TRBJ1-3
ASSIYRREETGELF,TRBV11-2,TRBD2,TRBJ2-2
ASSIDFGPRDYGYT,TRBV19,NA,TRBJ1-2
ASSLERLAGSNEQF,TRBV5-1,TRBD2,TRBJ2-1
SAFLRGEQY,TRBV29-1,NA,TRBJ2-7
ASSTGLAGVTGELF,TRBV5-1,TRBD2,TRBJ2-2
ASSWETGGTYGYT,TRBV5-6,TRBD1,TRBJ1-2
ASSLSTGFTEAF,TRBV27,NA,TRBJ1-1
ASSASSGSPPDTQY,TRBV9,TRBD2,TRBJ2-3
ASSPFGATSPIVDEQF,TRBV5-1,NA,TRBJ2-1
ASSLEAGYEQY,TRBV7-9,NA,TRBJ2-7
ASSLNSRGSGTEAF,TRBV5-1,TRBD1,TRBJ1-1
ASSPPDRGPGEQF,TRBV28,TRBD1,TRBJ2-1
ASSFGDGPHNEQF,TRBV5-4,NA,TRBJ2-1
ASSLPTRTGELEAF,TRBV28,TRBD1,TRBJ1-1
ASSLYDRSGIVQPQH,TRBV27,NA,TRBJ1-5
ASSLPTGRGRYEQY,TRBV5-1,NA,TRBJ2-7
ASSAGTANKQF,TRBV28,NA,TRBJ2-1
ASSSRGISNQPQH,TRBV28,NA,TRBJ1-5
ASRSSNTEAF,TRBV19,NA,TRBJ1-1
ASRSGTGYEQY,TRBV6-6,TRBD1,TRBJ2-7
ASSEYGQLLGQHGYT,TRBV6-1,NA,TRBJ1-2
ASSSGQGVYEQY,TRBV7-9,TRBD1,TRBJ2-7
ASSLGQGRDGYT,TRBV5-4,TRBD1,TRBJ1-2